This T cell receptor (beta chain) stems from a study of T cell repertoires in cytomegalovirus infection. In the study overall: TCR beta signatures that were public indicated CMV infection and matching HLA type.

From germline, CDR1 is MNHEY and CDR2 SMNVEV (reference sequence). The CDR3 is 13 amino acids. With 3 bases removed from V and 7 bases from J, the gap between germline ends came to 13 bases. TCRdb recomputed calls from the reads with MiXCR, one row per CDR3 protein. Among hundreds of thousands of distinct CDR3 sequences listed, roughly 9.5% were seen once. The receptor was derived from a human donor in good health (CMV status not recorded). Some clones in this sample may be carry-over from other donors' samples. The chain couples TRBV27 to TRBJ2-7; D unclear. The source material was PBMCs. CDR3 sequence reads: CASSFLDLGEQYF. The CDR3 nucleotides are TGTGCCAGCAGTTTTCTCGATCTGGGGGAGCAGTACTTC.